The rows below give T cell receptor beta chains drawn from one sample of a study of blood T cell repertoires in COVID-19. TCRdb's table, derived via immunoSEQ multiplex PCR, lists solely in-frame clones and lacks some. This table has roughly 40,000 clones, 70% to 90% appearing once. Input material: peripheral blood. The origin of the receptors is a man in his 70s with acute or convalescent COVID-19. The CDR3 runs from the conserved cysteine through the conserved F or W.

v_call: TRBV12-5; j_call: TRBJ2-7; cdr3_aa: CASGPQIQDEQYF
v_call: TRBV6-2/TRBV6-3; j_call: TRBJ2-7; cdr3_aa: CASSSPQVFSREQYF
v_call: TRBV11-3; j_call: TRBJ2-1; cdr3_aa: CASSLYGDEQFF
v_call: TRBV28; j_call: TRBJ2-5; cdr3_aa: CASTPSGGFQETQYF
v_call: TRBV14; j_call: TRBJ2-7; cdr3_aa: CASSRRTSGGWVDEQYF
v_call: TRBV11-2; j_call: TRBJ2-5; cdr3_aa: CASSLDGAGGETQYF
v_call: TRBV2; j_call: TRBJ1-4; cdr3_aa: CASSAFRGGEKLFF
v_call: TRBV10-1; j_call: TRBJ1-4; cdr3_aa: CASSQGLNEKLFF
v_call: TRBV28; j_call: TRBJ2-3; cdr3_aa: CASSFVEGQGDTQYF
v_call: TRBV19; j_call: TRBJ2-5; cdr3_aa: CASSIGRLGEGETQYF
v_call: TRBV30; j_call: TRBJ2-3; cdr3_aa: CAWSGTSGSIDTQYF
v_call: TRBV19; j_call: TRBJ1-1; cdr3_aa: CASSTTVNTEAFF
v_call: TRBV7-2; j_call: TRBJ1-5; cdr3_aa: CASSSVNQPQHF
v_call: TRBV7-2; j_call: TRBJ1-2; cdr3_aa: CASSLQGVDGYTF
v_call: TRBV9; j_call: TRBJ1-5; cdr3_aa: CASSAQGNNNQPQHF
v_call: TRBV9; j_call: TRBJ2-7; cdr3_aa: CASSTGQGVGEQYF
v_call: TRBV19; j_call: TRBJ2-2; cdr3_aa: CASRTGSVAGELFF
v_call: TRBV12-3/TRBV12-4; j_call: TRBJ1-1; cdr3_aa: CASSLPPNTEAFF
v_call: TRBV6-2/TRBV6-3; j_call: TRBJ2-2; cdr3_aa: CASSYSAGGPTGELFF
v_call: TRBV28; j_call: TRBJ1-5; cdr3_aa: CASRINRGPQHF
v_call: TRBV30; j_call: TRBJ2-1; cdr3_aa: CAWIPTSGRGYEQFF
v_call: TRBV24-1; j_call: TRBJ2-1; cdr3_aa: CATSDPGTSGSHEQFF
v_call: TRBV29-1; j_call: TRBJ1-2; cdr3_aa: CSVGTAKGYTF
v_call: TRBV7-8; j_call: TRBJ1-1; cdr3_aa: CASSPGTGMNTEAFF
v_call: TRBV10-1; j_call: TRBJ2-3; cdr3_aa: CASSSRGTSTDTQYF
v_call: TRBV18; j_call: TRBJ2-6; cdr3_aa: CASSSTDRSSRANVLTF
v_call: TRBV5-5; j_call: TRBJ2-1; cdr3_aa: CASSFGLLAAGRNEQFF
v_call: TRBV18; j_call: TRBJ1-1; cdr3_aa: CASSPLAGGSTEAFF
v_call: TRBV15; j_call: TRBJ1-5; cdr3_aa: CATSRDMGIGVLQPQHF
v_call: TRBV3-1/TRBV3-2; j_call: TRBJ2-2; cdr3_aa: CASSQMSAGGRTGELFF
v_call: TRBV18; j_call: TRBJ2-3; cdr3_aa: CASSPADTDTQYF
v_call: TRBV10-1; j_call: TRBJ2-1; cdr3_aa: CASSPGGQGANEQFF
v_call: TRBV5-8; j_call: TRBJ1-2; cdr3_aa: CASNGQGDYGYTF
v_call: TRBV29-1; j_call: TRBJ2-7; cdr3_aa: CSVARSSGTYEQYF
v_call: TRBV19; j_call: TRBJ2-3; cdr3_aa: CASSIGGGSGLPTDTQYF
v_call: TRBV4-2; j_call: TRBJ1-1; cdr3_aa: CASRLRQTEAFF
v_call: TRBV18; j_call: TRBJ1-3; cdr3_aa: CASSLGQVGNTIYF
v_call: TRBV19; j_call: TRBJ2-5; cdr3_aa: CASSPRPSVETQYF
v_call: TRBV7-9; j_call: TRBJ1-2; cdr3_aa: CASSFPGSGYGYTF
v_call: TRBV29-1; j_call: TRBJ2-3; cdr3_aa: CSVDDFAGNTDTQYF
v_call: TRBV11-2; j_call: TRBJ1-4; cdr3_aa: CASSRGPVVAELFF
v_call: TRBV19; j_call: TRBJ2-2; cdr3_aa: CASSIETAVGTGELFF
v_call: TRBV18; j_call: TRBJ1-1; cdr3_aa: CASSPPSGGSEAFF
v_call: TRBV5-6; j_call: TRBJ1-2; cdr3_aa: CASRNLDREGRGYTF
v_call: TRBV14; j_call: TRBJ2-7; cdr3_aa: CASSPRVGTGPYEQYF
v_call: TRBV12-3/TRBV12-4; j_call: TRBJ2-2; cdr3_aa: CASSSSGELFF
v_call: TRBV4-3; j_call: TRBJ1-2; cdr3_aa: CASSPDRTQRFYTF
v_call: TRBV10-1; j_call: TRBJ1-1; cdr3_aa: CASSESTRSGLKAFF
v_call: TRBV25-1; j_call: TRBJ2-5; cdr3_aa: CASRPTGGAETQYF
v_call: TRBV27; j_call: TRBJ1-4; cdr3_aa: CASSAGEKLFF
v_call: TRBV6-5; j_call: TRBJ1-4; cdr3_aa: CAARDRAATNEKLFF